Shown below are 2 T cell receptor beta chains from a single sample sequenced in a study of blood T cells in healthy people across ages. Together with a sample-barcoded 5' primer, a J-beta primer mix was included in a second PCR lasting roughly 6 to 12 cycles. A single record per CDR3 protein comes from TCRdb applying MiXCR to the 5' RACE reads. The sample lists about 1.8 million distinct CDR3 sequences, about 50% occurring once. The sequenced sample consisted of blood. These receptors all stem from a woman in her thirties or forties in good health.

This sequence joins TRBV7-8 and TRBJ2-3; 8 bases agree with TRBD1. The CDR3 has 14 amino acids. The V gene's germline CDR1 is SGHVS and CDR2 FQNEAQ. V shed 6 bases, J shed 5 bases, and the junction held 7 bases outside the gene matches. CDR3 in amino acids: CASSGQGSGDTQYF. The CDR3 DNA is TGTGCCAGCAGTGGACAGGGATCAGGAGATACGCAGTATTTT.

V usage is TRBV5-1 and J usage is TRBJ2-1, with a tentative D call TRBD1 (5 bases). Trimming left V 0 bases short and J 14 bases short, with 9 bases between. The CDR3 extends over 11 amino acids. Germline CDR1 reads SGHRS; CDR2 reads YFSETQ. CDR3 coding DNA: TGCGCCAGCAGCTTGGCTCAGGGCAAGTTCTTC. Translated, it gives CASSLAQGKFF.